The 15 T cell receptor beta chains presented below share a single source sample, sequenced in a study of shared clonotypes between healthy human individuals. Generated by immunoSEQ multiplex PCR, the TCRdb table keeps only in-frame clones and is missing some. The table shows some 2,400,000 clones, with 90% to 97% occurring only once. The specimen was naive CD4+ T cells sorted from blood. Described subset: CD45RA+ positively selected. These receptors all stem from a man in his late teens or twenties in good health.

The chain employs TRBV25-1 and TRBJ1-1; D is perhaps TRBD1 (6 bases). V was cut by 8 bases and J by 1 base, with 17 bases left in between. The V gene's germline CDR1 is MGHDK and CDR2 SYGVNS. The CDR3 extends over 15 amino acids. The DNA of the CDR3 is TGTGCCAGCGGTGGAGGGCAGGGACAGAACACTGAAGCTTTCTTT. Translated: CASGGGQGQNTEAFF. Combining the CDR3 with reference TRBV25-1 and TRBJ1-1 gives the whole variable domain EADIYQTPRYLVIGTGKKITLECSQTMGHDKMYWYQQDPGMELHLIHYSYGVNSTEKGDLSSESTVSRIRTEHFPLTLESARPSHTSQYLCASGGGQGQNTEAFFGQGTRLTVV.

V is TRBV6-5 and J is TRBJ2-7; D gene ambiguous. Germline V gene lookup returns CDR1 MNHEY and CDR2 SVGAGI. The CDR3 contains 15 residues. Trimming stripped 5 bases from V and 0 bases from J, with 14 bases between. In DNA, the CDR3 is TGTGCCAGCAGTCCCTCTCTCCAACGCTCCTACGAGCAGTACTTC. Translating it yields CASSPSLQRSYEQYF.

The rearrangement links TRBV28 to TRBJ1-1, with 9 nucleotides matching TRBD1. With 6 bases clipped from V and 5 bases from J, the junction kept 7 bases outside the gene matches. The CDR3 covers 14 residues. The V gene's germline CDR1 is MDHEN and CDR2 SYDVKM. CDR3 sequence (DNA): TGTGCCAGCAGGCCGGGACAGGGTGGGACTGAAGCTTTCTTT. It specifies CASRPGQGGTEAFF.

CDR3 in amino acids: CASSLEIALGNGYTF. In DNA, the CDR3 is TGTGCCAGCAGCTTAGAAATCGCCCTGGGGAATGGCTACACCTTC. The chain is built from TRBV7-8 and TRBJ1-2; no firm D call. The CDR3 is 15 amino acids. V was trimmed by 1 base and J by 6 bases, leaving 15 bases between them. Germline loops: CDR1 SGHVS, CDR2 FQNEAQ.

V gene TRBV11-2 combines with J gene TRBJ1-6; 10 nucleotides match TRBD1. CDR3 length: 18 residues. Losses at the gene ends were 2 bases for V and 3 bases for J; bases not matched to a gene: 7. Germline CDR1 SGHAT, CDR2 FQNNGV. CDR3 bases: TGTGCCAGCAGCTTACGCCCAGGACAGGGGGGCTATAATTCACCCCTCCACTTT. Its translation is CASSLRPGQGGYNSPLHF.

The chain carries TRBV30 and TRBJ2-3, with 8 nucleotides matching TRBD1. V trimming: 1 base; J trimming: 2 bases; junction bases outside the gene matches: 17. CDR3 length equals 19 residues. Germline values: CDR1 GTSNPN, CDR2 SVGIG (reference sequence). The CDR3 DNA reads TGTGCCTGGAGTGGGGCAGGGGGCAAATTCTATGTGGACACAGATACGCAGTATTTT. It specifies CAWSGAGGKFYVDTDTQYF.

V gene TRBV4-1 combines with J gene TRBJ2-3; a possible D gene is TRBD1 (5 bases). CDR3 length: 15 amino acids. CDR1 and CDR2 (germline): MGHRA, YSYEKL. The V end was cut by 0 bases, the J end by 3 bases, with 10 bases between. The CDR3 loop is CASSQDATGTDTQYF. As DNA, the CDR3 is TGCGCCAGCAGCCAAGACGCAACAGGTACAGATACGCAGTATTTT.

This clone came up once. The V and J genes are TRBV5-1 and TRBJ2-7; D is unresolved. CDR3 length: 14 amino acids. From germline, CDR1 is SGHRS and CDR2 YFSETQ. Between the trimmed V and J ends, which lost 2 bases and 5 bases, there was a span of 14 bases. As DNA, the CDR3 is TGCGCCAGCAGCTTCTCCGGACCCCCTAACGAGCAGTACTTC. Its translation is CASSFSGPPNEQYF.

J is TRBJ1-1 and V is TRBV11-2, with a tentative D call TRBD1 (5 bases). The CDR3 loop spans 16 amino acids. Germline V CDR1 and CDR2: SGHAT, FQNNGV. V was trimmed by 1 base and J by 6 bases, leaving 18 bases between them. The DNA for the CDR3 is TGTGCCAGCAGCTTAGTTTTTAAGGGGATTACGGCTGAAGCTTTCTTT. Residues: CASSLVFKGITAEAFF.

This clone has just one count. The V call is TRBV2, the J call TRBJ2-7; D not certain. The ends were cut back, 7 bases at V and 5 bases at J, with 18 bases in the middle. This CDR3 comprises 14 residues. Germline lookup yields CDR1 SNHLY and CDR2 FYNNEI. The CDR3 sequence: CASIRNSASNEQYF. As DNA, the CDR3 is TGTGCCAGCATTCGGAACTCTGCATCCAACGAGCAGTACTTC.

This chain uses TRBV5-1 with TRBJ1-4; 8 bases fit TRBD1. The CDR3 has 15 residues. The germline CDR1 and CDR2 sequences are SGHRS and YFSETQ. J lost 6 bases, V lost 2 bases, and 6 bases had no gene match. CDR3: CASSFIGQGDEKLFF. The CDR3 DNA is TGCGCCAGCAGCTTCATCGGACAGGGAGATGAAAAACTGTTTTTT.

The CDR3: CASSQAGGALRFF. CDR3 in DNA: TGTGCCAGCAGCCAAGCAGGGGGAGCCTTGAGGTTCTTC. The chain couples TRBV14 to TRBJ2-1; TRBD1 agrees at 7 bases. V lost 1 base and J lost 15; bases outside the gene matches: 9. The germline CDR1 and CDR2 sequences are SGHDN and FVKESK. CDR3 length equals 13 residues. Together with reference TRBV14 and TRBJ2-1, the CDR3 gives the full variable domain: EAGVTQFPSHSVIEKGQTVTLRCDPISGHDNLYWYRRVMGKEIKFLLHFVKESKQDESGMPNNRFLAERTGGTYSTLKVQPAELEDSGVYFCASSQAGGALRFFGPGTRLTVL.

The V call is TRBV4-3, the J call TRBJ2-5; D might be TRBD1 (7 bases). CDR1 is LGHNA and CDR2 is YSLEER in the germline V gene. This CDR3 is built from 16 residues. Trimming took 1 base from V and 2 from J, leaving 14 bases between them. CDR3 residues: CASSQGRGAGQETQYF. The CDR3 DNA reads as TGCGCCAGCAGCCAAGGCAGGGGGGCTGGGCAAGAGACCCAGTACTTC.

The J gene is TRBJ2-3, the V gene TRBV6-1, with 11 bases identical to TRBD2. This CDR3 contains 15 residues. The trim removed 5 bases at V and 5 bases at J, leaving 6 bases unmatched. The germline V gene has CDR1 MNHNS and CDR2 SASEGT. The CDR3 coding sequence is TGTGCCAGCAGTCAGACTAGCGGGGAGATAGATACGCAGTATTTT. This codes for CASSQTSGEIDTQYF.

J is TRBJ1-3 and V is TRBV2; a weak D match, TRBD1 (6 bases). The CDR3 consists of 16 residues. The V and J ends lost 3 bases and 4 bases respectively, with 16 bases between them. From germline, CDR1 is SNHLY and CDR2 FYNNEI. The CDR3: CASSERGASIGNTIYF. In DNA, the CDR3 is TGTGCCAGCAGTGAGCGGGGGGCAAGTATCGGAAACACCATATATTTT.